This T cell receptor beta chain came from a study of T cell responses to AZD1222 COVID-19 vaccine (dated by TCRdb to the early 2020s). About the study as a whole: Because spike-specific TCR depth and breadth did not differ between the two schedules, AZD1222 recipients who got a second dose at roughly 4 weeks were pooled with those who got a second dose at roughly 12 weeks. TCR sequencing was performed for 233 trial participants, of whom about 200 were given two doses of AZD1222 and around 25 were given two doses of MenACWY control vaccine. Trial participants were enrolled by age into 18-55, 56-69 and 70-plus year subgroups, with around 150, 28 and 57 TCR-sequenced participants respectively. Overall study results and their limits: Participants were mostly white British and included more females than males, and it was suggested by the authors that clonal diversity may have been underestimated. In the small 56-69-year group, the increase in depth fell short of significance, most likely because of low power. Conclusions about previously exposed vaccinees are limited, since just six AZD1222 recipients were seropositive for SARS-CoV-2 at baseline. Vaccine-associated CD4 TCRs spanned the whole spike protein, with dominant responses in regions 160-218 and 743-854. Reportedly, almost half of the unique spike-specific TCRs recognized epitopes lying outside the regions that are mutated in the B.1.351 and B.1.1.7 variants. A significant rise in spike-specific TCR breadth and depth was observed after two AZD1222 doses relative to day 0 and relative to MenACWY recipients. Because no day 14 peak-response samples were available, repertoires were characterized only after the peak T cell response.

This clone was detected ten times or more. It lacks a known antigen. Base qualities are missing; no much larger clone stands one base away. Per the publication, the time point label means: baseline before first vaccination. The vaccinee samples were drawn from two UK trials, COV001 and COV002, one of which was a single-blind randomized controlled phase 2/3 trial testing AZD1222 (ChAdOx1 nCoV-19) in healthy adults. For TCRbeta chain sequencing, PBMC samples from trial participants were taken at day 0 and at day 28 after the second dose. Reading the germline V gene gives CDR1 MGHRA and CDR2 YSYEKL. The CDR3 covers 13 residues, taking in both the cysteine and the phenylalanine. This entry keeps only the CDR3 DNA: 39 bases, framed from base 1. V and J lose 5 bases and 12 bases, and a span of 20 bases separates them. The CDR3 regions of human TCRbeta chains were analyzed by immunosequencing. Under the source paper's analysis protocol: Repertoire TCRs were checked for matches against a reference library of SARS-CoV-2-specific TCRs that had been generated using the MIRA antigen-specificity platform. Breadth was defined as the fraction of unique TCRs that were SARS-CoV-2-associated. Depth was defined as the fraction of total T cells that were SARS-CoV-2-associated. Using the MIRA data, each spike-specific TCR was mapped to the spike region that the TCR reacts to and placed in a CD4 or CD8 class. Log10-transformed breadth and depth values were compared by one-way ANOVA with Sidak's multiple comparisons tests. TCRdb stores this immuneACCESS table with in-frame sequences only. Part of the clones is absent; in the studies checked, under half of the shortfall reflects unresolved V genes, and no reason is known for the rest. The V and J calls and the clone size are those of that table, but D and trimming were determined from the DNA. The sample data list under 130,000 clones, and 82% of these were observed just once. About 5% of the sample lies in the top ten.

The sequence derives from an adult in good health. The V and J genes are TRBV4-1 and TRBJ2-7; possibly the D gene is TRBD2, per 5 matching bases. Specimen: peripheral blood, collected on day 0 of AZD1222 vaccination. The nucleotide sequence reads TGCGCCAGCAGCGACACAGAGAGGGCTACACGGTACTTC. It is translated as CASSDTERATRYF.